One TCR beta chain is described in this entry. What this receptor recognizes is not known. It has no much larger one-base neighbor in the sample; base qualities were not kept. The same CDR3 also results from other DNA sequences found in this sample. V has 3 bases trimmed and J has 7 bases trimmed; junction bases matching no gene number 5. In the germline V gene, CDR1 corresponds to SGHVS and CDR2 to FQNEAQ. From the cysteine through the phenylalanine, the CDR3 covers 13 amino acids. Only CDR3 DNA remains: 39 bases, in frame from the first base. This specimen belongs to a study of shared clonotypes between healthy human individuals (dated by TCRdb to between 2020 and 2021). Background for the entire study: The cohort included a few men and a couple of women between 18 and 49 years of age. For each donor, CD4 naive and CD4 memory were each run on three plates, CD8 naive on two plates, and CD8 memory on one plate. To estimate repertoire size and how much clonotype sharing occurs between individuals, the study deeply sequenced the blood TCR repertoires of five or six healthy adults. To increase sequencing depth and limit assay-specific biases, TCR repertoire library preparation and sequencing were carried out by different laboratories using diverse techniques. Each donor's leukapheresis produced roughly between roughly 0.94 and 9.5 billion PBMCs. Overall study results and their limits: Even with the large sequencing depth, rarefaction of the sorted-subset datasets indicated that sequencing was incomplete. Pairwise subsampling led to the expectation that sequencing depth would affect the degree of clonotype sharing among donors. Estimated clonotype richness was generally larger for naive than for memory subsets. The genetic and exposure-history diversity represented was limited by the small number of donors. Compared with non-shared clonotypes, clonotypes shared by all four sorted-subset donors had higher generation probabilities. Sampling was restricted to blood, and TCR repertoires in tissue are likely to differ from TCR repertoires in blood. Sharing across four donors was observed for 4.5% to 6.5% of naive CD4, about 3.2% of naive CD8, around 2.5% of memory CD4, and roughly 0.4% of memory CD8 clonotypes.

Using the deep immunoSEQ assay, multiplex PCR amplified TCR CDR3 regions from genomic DNA. Extracted genomic DNA from each cell subset was spread evenly across all wells of several immunoSEQ 96-well plates, with each plate serving as a replicate. For sorted subsets, 150 to 250 ng of genomic DNA, equivalent to around 31,000 T cell genomes, went into each replicate PCR. Purified libraries were measured with a Qubit 3.0 fluorometer, size-checked on a Bioanalyzer 2100, and measured again with the KAPA Library Quantification kit. Every immunoSEQ 96-well plate was sequenced on a dedicated single-read 150-cycle Illumina NextSeq 550 flow cell. In the original analysis: The immunoSEQ output contained only junctional sequences without quality scores, so filtering could not match that applied to full-length reads. Sequences were annotated with PyIR, a Python wrapper for IgBLAST v1.9, and V/J genes and CDR3 were assigned using IMGT germline references. Reads with weak V/J assignments (E-value above 1e-6), missing CDR3, stop codons, out-of-frame junctions, or ambiguous translated residues were removed. V3J clonotypes were defined as sequences sharing the same inferred V gene, J gene, and CDR3 amino acid sequence. Percentage overlap between repertoires was calculated by dividing the number of shared unique clonotypes by the size of the smaller repertoire. Richness of each repertoire was evaluated using RTK rarefaction, the Chao1 estimator, and Recon v2.1 estimates of unobserved clonotypes. Generation probabilities for all TCRbeta clonotypes obtained by the gDNA method from a handful of donors were computed using OLGA. TCRdb mirrors the immuneACCESS table, restricted to in-frame sequences. Some clones are absent from its copies; in checked studies, under half trace to an unresolved V gene, and the reason for the others is unknown. The D gene and trimming were derived from the DNA, and the V and J assignments and clone size from that table. This sample is represented by approximately 2.5 million clones; more than 90% of them were singletons. Around 0.14% of the sample is taken by the ten largest.

The donors were healthy, HIV-negative adults who had no recently reported acute infections or vaccinations. Only Caucasian adults living in Nashville, Tennessee, USA were represented among the donors. CD4+ T cells were enriched by magnetic negative selection; naive cells were then positively selected on CD45RA, and the negative fraction formed the memory subset. Blood was collected by leukapheresis, and PBMCs were isolated by Ficoll-Histopaque density gradient centrifugation and then cryopreserved in liquid nitrogen vapor phase. Purity and quantity of every magnetically sorted T cell population were checked by analytical flow cytometry. Genomic DNA was isolated from every sorted fraction and measured by UV absorbance on a Nanodrop 2000c.

The sequence was collected from a man aged 18 to 30 in good health. What was sequenced was naive CD4+ T cells sorted from blood. Per the publication, the cell subset or site label means: CD45RA+ positively selected. This chain is built from TRBV7-8 and TRBJ2-7; TRBD2 matches 8 bases in the middle. The CDR3 region reads CASSFGLAGEQYF. The sequence in DNA is TGTGCCAGCAGCTTCGGACTAGCTGGTGAGCAGTACTTC.